These 26 T cell receptor beta chains originate from one sample sequenced in a study of radiotherapy plus CTLA-4 blockade in lung cancer (dated by TCRdb to 2016 to 2018). The library was made by the immunoSEQ multiplex PCR assay. Entries here come from immuneACCESS through TCRdb and include only in-frame sequences with V and J called. Some clones fail to appear in such tables; in the studies checked, an unresolved V gene covers under half of the shortfall, and the cause of the remainder is unknown. The sample includes 40,000 to 55,000 clones, with 60% to 80% observed a single time. Clones ranked in the top ten supply under 3% of the sample. The sequences come from peripheral blood, collected from a patient treated with radiotherapy plus ipilimumab. The source is a human donor with non-small cell lung cancer whose response to radiotherapy plus ipilimumab could not be evaluated.

This clone has a single count. The chain uses TRBV5-1 and TRBJ2-3; 7 bases match TRBD1. Germline loops: CDR1 SGHRS, CDR2 YFSETQ. J gave up 3 bases and V 4 bases, and 8 bases lay outside the gene matches. The CDR3 length is 15 residues. CDR3 amino acids: CASSQGDPRTDTQYF. CDR3 DNA sequence: TGCGCCAGCAGCCAGGGGGACCCACGGACAGATACGCAGTATTTT.

The chain combines TRBV9 with TRBJ2-3; 12 positions match TRBD2. Germline-derived CDR1 and CDR2 are SGDLS and YYNGEE. The ends lost 3 bases at V and 5 bases at J; junction bases unmatched: 1. The CDR3 has 14 amino acids. The DNA for the CDR3 is TGTGCCAGCAGCGGGGGACTAGCGGGAGATACGCAGTATTTT. The encoded protein is CASSGGLAGDTQYF. Complete variable domain (other parts from reference TRBV9 and TRBJ2-3): DSGVTQTPKHLITATGQRVTLRCSPRSGDLSVYWYQQSLDQGLQFLIQYYNGEERAKGNILERFSAQQFPDLHSELNLSSLELGDSALYFCASSGGLAGDTQYFGPGTRLTVL.

This clone has a handful of counts. V gene TRBV18 combines with J gene TRBJ1-4; 8 bases agree with TRBD1. Trimming removed 3 bases from V and 5 bases from J; junction bases left unmatched: 8. The CDR3 is 16 residues long. CDR1 is KGHSH, CDR2 LQKENI, per germline. The CDR3 DNA sequence: TGTGCCAGCTCACCCCTGGGACAGGTCTTAAATGAAAAACTGTTTTTT. Its translation: CASSPLGQVLNEKLFF.

This clone was counted once. Here the CDR3 reads CASSLVGGNNEQFF. CDR3 bases: TGTGCCAGCAGCTTAGTGGGGGGTAACAATGAGCAGTTCTTC. This chain connects TRBV7-7 to TRBJ2-1; possibly TRBD2 for D (6 bases). Germline values: CDR1 SSHAT, CDR2 FNYEAQ (reference sequence). The CDR3 totals 14 residues. V was trimmed by 1 base and J by 5 bases, leaving 9 bases between them.

This chain connects TRBV18 to TRBJ1-2; 12 bases are a match to TRBD1. The CDR3 is 19 residues long. Germline V lookup: CDR1 KGHSH, CDR2 LQKENI. Trimming at V came to 2 bases and at J to 4 bases, leaving 14 bases not matched to a gene. In nucleotides, the CDR3 is TGTGCCAGCTCACCATTACGGCCGGGACAGGGGGCAAAGGTCTATGGCTACACCTTC. It yields the protein CASSPLRPGQGAKVYGYTF. Supplemented by reference TRBV18 and TRBJ1-2, the full variable domain reads NAGVMQNPRHLVRRRGQEARLRCSPMKGHSHVYWYRQLPEEGLKFMVYLQKENIIDESGMPKERFSAEFPKEGPSILRIQQVVRGDSAAYFCASSPLRPGQGAKVYGYTFGSGTRLTVV.

The chain recombines TRBV7-2 with TRBJ2-2; no reliable D call. This CDR3 region has 14 residues. Trimming left V 2 bases short and J 1 base short, with 5 bases between. Germline-derived CDR1 and CDR2 are SGHTA and FQGNSA. For the CDR3, the DNA is TGTGCCAGCAGCTTATATAGGAACACCGGGGAGCTGTTTTTT. Translation gives CASSLYRNTGELFF.

This chain uses TRBV7-9 with TRBJ2-3, with D possibly matching TRBD2 (6 bases). The CDR3 sequence is 14 residues long. Germline CDR1 and CDR2: SEHNR and FQNEAQ (reference sequence). Trimming removed 5 bases at V and 9 bases at J, with 18 bases between. CDR3 nucleotide sequence: TGTGCCAGCAGCCGGGAGATTGGAACAGTAACGCAGTATTTT. Its translation: CASSREIGTVTQYF.

The genes are TRBV29-1 and TRBJ2-1; D gene uncertain. The CDR3 is made up of 17 amino acids. With 3 bases removed from V and 0 bases from J, the gap between germline ends came to 18 bases. The V gene's germline CDR1 is SQVTM and CDR2 ANQGSEA. The CDR3 nucleotides read TGCAGCGTTGAGGCTGGTTTGGCGGCTAGCTCCTACAATGAGCAGTTCTTC. This gives the protein CSVEAGLAASSYNEQFF.

This clone is a singleton in its sample. This sequence joins TRBV27 and TRBJ1-5; 7 bases align to TRBD1. The germline CDR1 and CDR2 sequences are MNHEY and SMNVEV (reference sequence). The CDR3 length is 17 residues. V shed 5 bases, J shed 3 bases, and the junction held 13 bases outside the gene matches. For the CDR3, the DNA is TGTGCCAGCAGTCAATGGACAGGCCGGGCAATCAATCAGCCCCAGCATTTT. The encoded protein is CASSQWTGRAINQPQHF.

The V gene is TRBV29-1, the J gene TRBJ2-7, with D maybe TRBD1 (6 bases). The germline gives CDR1 SQVTM, CDR2 ANQGSEA. Trimming cost V 0 bases and J 2 bases, with 11 bases left between them. This CDR3 spans 14 amino acids. The chain's CDR3 is CSVEETRGAYEQYF. The CDR3, as DNA: TGCAGCGTTGAAGAAACCAGGGGCGCCTACGAGCAGTACTTC.

This sequence joins TRBV7-9 and TRBJ2-5, with TRBD2 matching over 7 bases. This CDR3 has 15 residues. Trimming removed 7 bases from V and 2 bases from J; junction bases left unmatched: 10. CDR1 is SEHNR, CDR2 FQNEAQ, per germline (reference sequence). Here the CDR3 reads CASTGVAGLQETQYF. CDR3 bases: TGTGCCAGCACGGGGGTAGCGGGCCTACAAGAGACCCAGTACTTC. Based on the CDR3 plus reference TRBV7-9 and TRBJ2-5, the full variable domain is DTGVSQNPRHKITKRGQNVTFRCDPISEHNRLYWYRQTLGQGPEFLTYFQNEAQLEKSRLLSDRFSAERPKGSFSTLEIQRTEQGDSAMYLCASTGVAGLQETQYFGPGTRLLVL.

The CDR3 spells CASSPRLAGGSHEQFF. Written as DNA, the CDR3 is TGTGCCAGCAGCCCCAGACTAGCGGGAGGGTCCCATGAGCAGTTCTTC. The chain uses TRBV5-4 and TRBJ2-1, with 14 bases aligning to TRBD2. V shed 4 bases, J shed 8 bases, and the junction held 8 bases outside the gene matches. The CDR3 runs 16 residues. The germline CDR1 and CDR2 sequences are SGHNT and YYREEE (reference sequence).

This chain uses TRBV5-6 with TRBJ2-1; weak D call: TRBD1 (5 bases). This CDR3 has 17 residues. The V gene's germline CDR1 is SGHDT and CDR2 YYEEEE. Trimming removed 3 bases at V and 6 bases at J, with 22 bases between. This chain's CDR3 is CASSSTAKPLSGNEQFF. For the CDR3, the DNA is TGTGCCAGCAGCTCGACAGCAAAGCCCCTCTCGGGCAATGAGCAGTTCTTC.

V usage is TRBV9 and J usage is TRBJ2-2; D perhaps matches TRBD1 (6 bases). Germline V gene sequence: CDR1 SGDLS, CDR2 YYNGEE. The CDR3 consists of 17 residues. V shed 1 base and J shed 6 bases, with 19 bases lying between them. Here the CDR3 DNA reads TGTGCCAGCAGCGTATTGACAGGAAAGAATCGCCCCGGGGAGCTGTTTTTT. Translated, it gives CASSVLTGKNRPGELFF.

The table lists this clone with a few counts. CDR3 sequence reads: CSVPGAETQYF. CDR3 bases: TGCAGTGTCCCTGGGGCGGAGACCCAGTACTTC. The rearrangement links TRBV20-1 to TRBJ2-5, with D possibly matching TRBD1 (5 bases). The V and J ends lost 7 bases and 5 bases respectively, with 11 bases between them. Germline CDR1 reads DFQATT; CDR2 reads SNEGSKA (reference sequence). The CDR3 sequence is 11 residues long.

This chain uses TRBV27 with TRBJ2-7; D is perhaps TRBD1 (6 bases). Trimming took 4 bases from V and 5 from J, leaving 6 bases between them. The CDR3 loop spans 11 amino acids. CDR1 and CDR2 from the germline V gene are MNHEY and SMNVEV (reference sequence). The CDR3 is CASSYRDEQYF. The CDR3 nucleotides are TGTGCCAGCAGTTACAGGGACGAGCAGTACTTC.

The chain carries TRBV11-3 and TRBJ2-5, with TRBD1 matching 7 bases. The CDR3 consists of 14 residues. Trimming cost V 5 bases and J 3 bases; bases outside gene matches: 6. In germline, CDR1 is SGHNT, CDR2 YENEEA. CDR3 nucleotides: TGTGCCAGCAGCCCTGGGACAGCGGAAGAGACCCAGTACTTC. Its protein is CASSPGTAEETQYF.

This sequence joins TRBV19 and TRBJ2-1; 7 bases fit TRBD2. Germline CDR1 reads LNHDA; CDR2 reads SQIVND (reference sequence). V was pared by 4 bases and J by 10 bases, with 13 bases of the junction left unmatched. The CDR3 sequence is 15 residues long. The DNA for the CDR3 is TGTGCCAGTAGTACTGAAAGGGGACTACGATTCGAGCAGTTCTTC. Translating gives CASSTERGLRFEQFF.

For this clone: A junction boundary mismatches the germline segment, possibly from a read error. V gene TRBV7-7 combines with J gene TRBJ2-1; D is possibly TRBD2 (5 bases). CDR1 and CDR2 (germline): SSHAT, FNYEAQ (reference sequence). The CDR3 spans 16 residues. In nucleotides, the CDR3 is TGTGCTAGCAGCCCACCCGGACTTTTAACTTACAATGAGCAGTTCTTC. Encoded protein: CASSPPGLLTYNEQFF.

The gene calls are TRBV30 and TRBJ2-1, with D possibly being TRBD2 (6 bases). From germline, CDR1 is GTSNPN and CDR2 SVGIG (reference sequence). The CDR3 is made up of 15 amino acids. Deletions cut 3 bases from V and 0 bases from J, with 12 bases between. The DNA for the CDR3 is TGTGCCTGGAGGGGGGGTCTCTACTCCTACAATGAGCAGTTCTTC. It yields the protein CAWRGGLYSYNEQFF.

The CDR3 sequence: CATSRGLAGGRKTQYF. CDR3 nucleotide sequence: TGTGCCACCAGCAGGGGACTAGCGGGAGGTCGAAAGACCCAGTACTTC. V gene TRBV15 combines with J gene TRBJ2-5, with 15 bases that match TRBD2. Germline-derived CDR1 and CDR2 are LNHNV and YYDKDF (reference sequence). Trimming cost V 3 bases and J 6 bases; bases outside gene matches: 5. CDR3 length equals 16 residues.

A remark on this clone: The same CDR3 also results from other DNA sequences found in this sample. The V gene is TRBV5-1, the J gene TRBJ2-7; 10 bases are shared with TRBD1. V lost 4 bases, J lost 4 bases, and 11 bases stayed unmatched. The V gene's germline CDR1 is SGHRS and CDR2 YFSETQ. The CDR3 loop spans 16 amino acids. CDR3 in amino acids: CASSQHGTGEGYEQYF. The CDR3 region has the DNA TGCGCCAGCAGCCAGCACGGGACAGGGGAAGGGTACGAGCAGTACTTC.

This clone showed up just once. The genes are TRBV18 and TRBJ2-1; possibly TRBD1 for D (6 bases). In germline, CDR1 is KGHSH, CDR2 LQKENI. Trimming cost V 6 bases and J 4 bases, with 16 bases left between them. This CDR3 spans 15 amino acids. CDR3 bases: TGTGCCAGCTCCCTTAGACAGGAAGCGTACAATGAGCAGTTCTTC. Its protein is CASSLRQEAYNEQFF.

The J gene is TRBJ2-1, the V gene TRBV2, with a weak D call TRBD2 (7 bases). There are 22 residues in the CDR3. V was cut by 5 bases and J by 6 bases, with 38 bases left in between. Germline V gives CDR1 SNHLY, CDR2 FYNNEI. In DNA, the CDR3 is TGTGCCAGCAGTCCGAGAAGAGGGGGGACAAGGTTGCGGGAGCGAGATACCAATGAGCAGTTCTTC. It yields the protein CASSPRRGGTRLRERDTNEQFF.

The chain couples TRBV19 to TRBJ2-5; TRBD1 matches at 8 bases. This CDR3 contains 12 residues. Germline values: CDR1 LNHDA, CDR2 SQIVND (reference sequence). J gave up 5 bases and V 5 bases, and 1 base lay outside the gene matches. The CDR3, as DNA: TGTGCCAGTAGTGACAGGGGTGAGACCCAGTACTTC. Translating gives CASSDRGETQYF.

This chain joins TRBV6-5 and TRBJ2-1; 7 bases match TRBD2. CDR1 and CDR2 (germline): MNHEY, SVGAGI. V shed 2 bases, J shed 7 bases, and the junction held 2 bases outside the gene matches. This CDR3 is 13 amino acids long. Here the CDR3 reads CASSYGLVNEQFF. In DNA form, the CDR3 reads TGTGCCAGCAGTTACGGACTAGTAAATGAGCAGTTCTTC.